This T cell receptor (beta chain) emerged from a study of shared clonotypes between healthy human individuals. Study details: Per-donor plates numbered three CD4 naive, three CD4 memory, two CD8 naive and one CD8 memory.

The naive CD8 subset, CD45RO-negative cells positively selected for CCR7, excluded terminally differentiated effector memory CD45RA+ cells. Every subset had its genomic DNA shared out evenly among several immunoSEQ plates. Per sorted-subset replicate PCR, input was approximately 0.2 ug DNA, representing 30,000 to 35,000 T cell genomes. Method: immunoSEQ multiplex PCR; TCRdb's copy keeps in-frame clones and lacks some. Of 1.5 million to 2.5 million clones in the sample, over 85% were seen once. The V and J ends lost 6 bases and 6 bases, in that order; junction bases with no gene match: 8. Germline loops: CDR1 MNHEY, CDR2 SVGAGI. The length of the CDR3 is 14 residues.

The sequenced material came from naive CD8+ T cells sorted from blood. The chain links TRBV6-5 to TRBJ1-5; TRBD1 agrees at 7 bases. This TCR derives from a young man in good health. The CDR3 spells CASSLGAGGQPQHF. In DNA, the CDR3 is TGTGCCAGCAGCCTAGGGGCAGGGGGTCAGCCCCAGCATTTT.